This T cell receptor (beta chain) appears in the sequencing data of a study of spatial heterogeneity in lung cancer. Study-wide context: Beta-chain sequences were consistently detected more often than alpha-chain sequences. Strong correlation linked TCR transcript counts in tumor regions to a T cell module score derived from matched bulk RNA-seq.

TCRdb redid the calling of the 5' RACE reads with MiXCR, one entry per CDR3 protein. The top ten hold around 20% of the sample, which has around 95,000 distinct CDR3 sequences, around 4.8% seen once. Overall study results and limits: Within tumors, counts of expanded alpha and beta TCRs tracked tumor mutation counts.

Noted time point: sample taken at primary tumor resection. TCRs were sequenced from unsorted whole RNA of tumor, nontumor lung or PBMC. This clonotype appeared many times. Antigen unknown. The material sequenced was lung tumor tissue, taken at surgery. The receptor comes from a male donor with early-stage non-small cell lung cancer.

The CDR3 loop reads CASSFGSGSAFF. In nucleotides, the CDR3 is TGTGCCAGCAGCTTTGGCTCAGGGAGTGCTTTCTTT. The V and J genes are TRBV7-9 and TRBJ1-1, with D perhaps TRBD1 (5 bases). The CDR3 is 12 residues long. Trimming stripped 3 bases from V and 11 bases from J, with 13 bases between. Germline V CDR1 and CDR2: SEHNR, FQNEAQ (reference sequence).